The 8 T cell receptor beta chains listed next were all sequenced from one sample in a study of T cell clonotyping in hematopoietic cell transplantation. Sequencing was performed with immunoSEQ multiplex PCR; in TCRdb, only in-frame clones are kept and a portion is missing. The table includes under 15,000 clones, roughly 92% detected once. Material: PBMCs, obtained 100 days after allogeneic stem cell transplant. These receptors were taken from a female patient aged 50-59 years who had an allogeneic stem cell transplant from an unrelated donor, so the T cells may come from the graft donor. Some clones in this sample may be carry-over from other donors' samples.

The rearrangement links TRBV6-5 to TRBJ2-2; D is ambiguous. This CDR3 spans 15 amino acids. Trimming took off 6 bases at V and 5 bases at J, with 16 bases between the two ends. CDR1 MNHEY and CDR2 SVGAGI come from the germline V gene. CDR3 in amino acids: CASRPDMGRTGELFF. The CDR3 nucleotides are TGTGCCAGCAGACCCGACATGGGCAGAACCGGGGAGCTGTTTTTT.

The chain uses TRBV7-2 and TRBJ1-5, with D hard to call. Trimming shortened V by 5 bases and J by 3 bases, and 5 bases separated the two germline ends. Germline CDR1 SGHTA, CDR2 FQGNSA. The CDR3 contains 12 residues. This CDR3 reads CASSVTNQPQHF. The CDR3 bases are TGTGCCAGCAGCGTCACCAATCAGCCCCAGCATTTT.

The chain employs TRBV11-2 and TRBJ2-1; 7 nucleotides line up with TRBD2. CDR1 and CDR2 (germline): SGHAT, FQNNGV. Trimming removed 3 bases from V and 0 bases from J; junction bases left unmatched: 8. There are 17 residues in the CDR3. The CDR3 DNA reads as TGTGCCAGCAGCTTGAATCGCTTAGCGGGCTCCTACAATGAGCAGTTCTTC. Encoded protein: CASSLNRLAGSYNEQFF.

CDR3 amino acids: CASTFQVRDLNTEAFF. The CDR3 nucleotides read TGTGCCAGCACTTTCCAGGTCAGGGATCTGAACACTGAAGCTTTCTTT. The chain recombines TRBV2 with TRBJ1-1; a weak D match, TRBD1 (5 bases). The ends were cut back, 7 bases at V and 0 bases at J, with 18 bases in the middle. The germline CDR1 and CDR2 sequences are SNHLY and FYNNEI. The CDR3 is 16 amino acids.

V is TRBV27 and J is TRBJ2-7; D remains unclear. Germline V gene lookup returns CDR1 MNHEY and CDR2 SMNVEV (reference sequence). V lost 3 bases to trimming and J lost 3 bases, with 3 bases between them. The CDR3 has 11 residues. The DNA for the CDR3 is TGTGCCAGCAGTTTGGGCTACGAGCAGTACTTC. Residues: CASSLGYEQYF.

This clone was picked up one time. CDR3 coding DNA: TGCGCCAGCAAAATCGGGAGACAGGGGGCCTACGAGCAGTACTTC. It is translated as CASKIGRQGAYEQYF. The chain is built from TRBV23-1 and TRBJ2-7; 9 nucleotides align to TRBD1. TRBV23-1 is identified as an open reading frame with a role that is uncertain. V was pared by 7 bases and J by 2 bases, with 9 bases of the junction left unmatched. The CDR3 sequence is 15 residues long.

This chain uses TRBV25-1 with TRBJ1-1; weak D call: TRBD1 (6 bases). The CDR3 is 13 residues long. The V end was cut by 8 bases, the J end by 3 bases, with 13 bases between. In germline, CDR1 is MGHDK, CDR2 SYGVNS. The CDR3 sequence is CASRFGQYTEAFF. For the CDR3, the DNA is TGTGCCAGCCGATTTGGACAGTACACTGAAGCTTTCTTT.

The chain employs TRBV5-4 and TRBJ2-7, with 7 bases that match TRBD1. Germline values: CDR1 SGHNT, CDR2 YYREEE (reference sequence). The J segment lost 3 bases and the V segment lost 1 base, leaving 7 bases of the junction unmatched. The CDR3 has 15 amino acids. This CDR3 is CASSLLTGNHYEQYF. As DNA, the CDR3 is TGTGCCAGCAGCTTGTTGACAGGGAACCACTACGAGCAGTACTTC.